This T cell receptor beta chain was sequenced for a study of beta chain features in type 1 diabetes. About the study: Summed over all samples, the examined sorted cells came to 85 million to 130 million. Study results and limitations: Within each of all four CD4+ subsets, Type 1 diabetes patients had TCRB CDR3s that were moderately but significantly shorter. The naive, central memory and Treg TCRB repertoires showed an apparent similarity that was greater among patients than among healthy donors. Fewer junction insertions and more nucleotide deletions appeared in type 1 diabetes patients.

Expressed TCRB transcripts were sequenced because the isolated RNA had all been reverse transcribed beforehand. Here immunoSEQ multiplex PCR was the method, and the copy in TCRdb shows in-frame clones only, minus some. The repertoire consists of hundreds of thousands of clones, with 13% occurring once and the leading ten covering approximately 0.02%. This clone has only a few counts. Its antigen is not identified. Per germline, CDR1 SEHNR and CDR2 FQNEAQ (reference sequence). Losses at the gene ends were 5 bases for V and 1 base for J; bases not matched to a gene: 10. The CDR3 has 17 residues. This rearrangement joins TRBV7-9 to TRBJ2-1; the match to TRBD1 covers 8 bases. Sample: naive CD4+ T cells from blood. This TCR was sampled from a man aged 18 to 30 with type 1 diabetes. CDR3 DNA sequence: TGTGCCAGCAGCCCGATACAGGGGGTCGGGTCCTACAATGAGCAGTTCTTC. Its translation is CASSPIQGVGSYNEQFF.